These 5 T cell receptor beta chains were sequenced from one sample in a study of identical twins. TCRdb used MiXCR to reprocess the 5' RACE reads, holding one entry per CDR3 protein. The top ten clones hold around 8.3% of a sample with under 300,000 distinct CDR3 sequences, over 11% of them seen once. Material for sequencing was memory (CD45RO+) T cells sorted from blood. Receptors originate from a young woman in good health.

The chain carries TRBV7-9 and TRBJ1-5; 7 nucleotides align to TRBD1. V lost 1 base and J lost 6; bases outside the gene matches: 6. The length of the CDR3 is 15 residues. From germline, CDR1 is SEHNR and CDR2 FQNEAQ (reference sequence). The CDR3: CASSLDRGVLQPQHF. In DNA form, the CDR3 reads TGTGCCAGCAGCTTAGACAGGGGAGTTCTTCAGCCCCAGCATTTT.

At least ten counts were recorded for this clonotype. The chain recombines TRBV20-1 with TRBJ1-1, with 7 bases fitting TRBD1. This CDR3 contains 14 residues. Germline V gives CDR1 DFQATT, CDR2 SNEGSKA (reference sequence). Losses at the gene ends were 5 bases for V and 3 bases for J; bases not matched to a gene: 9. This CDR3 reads CSAPRQGGYTEAFF. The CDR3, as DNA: TGCAGTGCTCCCCGGCAGGGGGGATACACTGAAGCTTTCTTT.

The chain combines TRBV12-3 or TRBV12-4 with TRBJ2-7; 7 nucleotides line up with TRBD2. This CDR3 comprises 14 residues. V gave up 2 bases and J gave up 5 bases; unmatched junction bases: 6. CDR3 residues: CASSLRLAADEQYF. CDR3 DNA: TGTGCCAGCAGTTTACGGCTAGCGGCTGACGAGCAGTACTTC.

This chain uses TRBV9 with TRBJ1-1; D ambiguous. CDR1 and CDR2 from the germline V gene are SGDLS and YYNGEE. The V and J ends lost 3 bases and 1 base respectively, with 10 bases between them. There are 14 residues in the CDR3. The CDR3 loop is CASSGSSGNTEAFF. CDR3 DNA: TGTGCCAGCAGCGGATCATCAGGGAACACTGAAGCTTTCTTT.

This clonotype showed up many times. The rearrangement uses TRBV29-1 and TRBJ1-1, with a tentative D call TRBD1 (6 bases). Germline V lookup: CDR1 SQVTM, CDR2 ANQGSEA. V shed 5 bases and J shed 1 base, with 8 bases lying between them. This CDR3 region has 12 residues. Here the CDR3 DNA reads TGCAGCGTTAGCAGGGGGAACACTGAAGCTTTCTTT. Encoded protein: CSVSRGNTEAFF.